Each of the 31 T cell receptor beta chains below was sequenced from the same sample in a study of shared clonotypes between healthy human individuals. The assay was immunoSEQ multiplex PCR, and TCRdb's table has in-frame clones only and misses some. This table has fewer than 650,000 clones, 76% appearing once. Sample: PBMCs. Receptors originate from a woman between 35 and 50 years old in good health. Some clones in this sample may be carry-over from other donors' samples.

V gene TRBV19 combines with J gene TRBJ2-5; TRBD1 is a possible D gene (6 bases). The germline CDR1 and CDR2 sequences are LNHDA and SQIVND (reference sequence). CDR3 length: 14 residues. Trimming left V 5 bases short and J 5 bases short, with 15 bases between. The chain's CDR3 is CASSPGTRGETQYF. CDR3 DNA: TGTGCCAGTAGTCCCGGGACACGCGGGGAGACCCAGTACTTC.

The genes are TRBV2 and TRBJ1-1, with D unclear. V was trimmed by 4 bases and J by 0 bases, leaving 6 bases between them. Germline assignment: CDR1 SNHLY and CDR2 FYNNEI. The CDR3 has 13 amino acids. This chain's CDR3 is CASSGWVNTEAFF. The CDR3 nucleotides read TGTGCCAGCAGTGGGTGGGTGAACACTGAAGCTTTCTTT.

The chain recombines TRBV7-8 with TRBJ2-2; TRBD2 matches at 7 bases. Trimming cost V 0 bases and J 8 bases; bases outside gene matches: 6. Germline CDR1 and CDR2: SGHVS and FQNEAQ. The CDR3 is 15 amino acids. The DNA for the CDR3 is TGTGCCAGCAGCTTAGCAGGGACTACCGAAGGGGAGCTGTTTTTT. Amino acids: CASSLAGTTEGELFF.

This clone was counted between two and nine times. Other DNA sequences in the sample encode the same CDR3. This chain links TRBV18 with TRBJ2-1; TRBD2 agrees at 12 bases. The germline V gene encodes CDR1 KGHSH and CDR2 LQKENI. This CDR3 has 15 amino acids. The junction had 0 bases not matched to a gene; V was cut back by 1 base and J by 5 bases. CDR3 loop: CASSPRTSGNNEQFF. Here the CDR3 DNA reads TGTGCCAGCTCACCACGGACTAGCGGGAACAATGAGCAGTTCTTC.

On this clone: The junction and the germline gene differ at one end; a read error may be behind it. Other DNA variants within this sample encode the same CDR3. This rearrangement joins TRBV30 to TRBJ1-5; D gene uncertain. Looked up from germline, CDR1 is GTSNPN and CDR2 is SVGIG (reference sequence). CDR3 length: 17 amino acids. The CDR3 loop is CAWSPPRGPLGNPPQHF. The CDR3 nucleotides read TGTGCCTGGAGTCCACCCCGTGGCCCATTAGGGAATCCGCCCCAGCACTTT.

This chain connects TRBV4-1 to TRBJ2-3; 14 nucleotides align to TRBD2. Germline values: CDR1 MGHRA, CDR2 YSYEKL. The CDR3 runs 21 residues. Trimming removed 4 bases from V and 3 bases from J; junction bases left unmatched: 18. CDR3 sequence reads: CASSPGPFYGTSGSTTDTQYF. The CDR3 DNA is TGCGCCAGCAGCCCCGGACCGTTTTACGGGACTAGCGGGAGTACGACAGATACGCAGTATTTT.

This clone was found many times. Other DNA sequences of this sample code for an identical CDR3. V is TRBV30 and J is TRBJ1-2; a possible D gene is TRBD1 (5 bases). The CDR3 is 12 residues long. The V gene's germline CDR1 is GTSNPN and CDR2 SVGIG (reference sequence). Trimming shortened V by 1 base and J by 2 bases, and 5 bases separated the two germline ends. The CDR3 DNA sequence: TGTGCCTGGAGTGGGGGGAACTATGGCTACACCTTC. It encodes CAWSGGNYGYTF.

This chain links TRBV29-1 with TRBJ2-2; unclear D gene. CDR1 SQVTM and CDR2 ANQGSEA come from the germline V gene. The V gene lost 5 bases and the J gene lost 1 base, with 11 bases spanning the gap. CDR3 length: 14 residues. Here the CDR3 DNA reads TGCAGCGTTAATGGAGACTGGAACACCGGGGAGCTGTTTTTT. Its translation is CSVNGDWNTGELFF.

A few counts support this clone. The chain combines TRBV10-3 with TRBJ1-5, with 10 bases lining up with TRBD1. With 7 bases clipped from V and 5 bases from J, the junction kept 2 bases outside the gene matches. Looked up from germline, CDR1 is ENHRY and CDR2 is SYGVKD. This CDR3 contains 13 residues. This chain's CDR3 is CAIKGTGDQPQHF. As DNA, the CDR3 is TGTGCCATCAAGGGGACAGGGGATCAGCCCCAGCATTTT.

The V call is TRBV7-9, the J call TRBJ1-1, with D tentatively TRBD1 (6 bases). Trimming left V 5 bases short and J 11 bases short, with 18 bases between. Germline lookup yields CDR1 SEHNR and CDR2 FQNEAQ (reference sequence). CDR3 length: 13 residues. The CDR3 spells CASSLNGGAGAFF. CDR3 sequence (DNA): TGTGCCAGCAGCCTTAATGGGGGCGCTGGGGCTTTCTTT.

Only one count was recorded for this clone. The V call is TRBV10-3, the J call TRBJ1-4; weak D call: TRBD1 (5 bases). CDR3 length: 14 amino acids. Per germline, CDR1 ENHRY and CDR2 SYGVKD. Trimming took 3 bases from V and 3 from J, leaving 8 bases between them. The CDR3 loop is CAISDRGPNEKLFF. The CDR3 DNA reads as TGTGCCATCAGTGATAGGGGTCCTAATGAAAAACTGTTTTTT.

Many counts were recorded for this clone. The rearrangement uses TRBV7-2 and TRBJ2-2; TRBD2 agrees at 12 bases. Germline V gives CDR1 SGHTA, CDR2 FQGNSA. V was pared by 5 bases and J by 4 bases, with 2 bases of the junction left unmatched. This CDR3 spans 15 amino acids. The CDR3 region has the DNA TGTGCCAGCAGCCCGGGACTAGCGGGCACCGGGGAGCTGTTTTTT. It is translated as CASSPGLAGTGELFF.

This clone was counted between two and nine times. The CDR3 DNA reads TGTGCCAGCCGCAAAGCCAAGAGGATCTACAATGAGCAGTTCTTC. Its translation: CASRKAKRIYNEQFF. The chain is built from TRBV6-5 and TRBJ2-1; no clear D. Germline-derived CDR1 and CDR2 are MNHEY and SVGAGI. The V end lost 8 bases, the J end lost 3 bases, and 17 bases lay between the germline ends. The CDR3 covers 15 residues.

J is TRBJ2-7 and V is TRBV6-7, with D possibly being TRBD2 (5 bases). TRBV6-7 qualifies as an ORF whose function is uncertain. The CDR3 runs to 14 residues. The V end lost 0 bases, the J end lost 2 bases, and 8 bases lay between the germline ends. For the CDR3, the DNA is TGTGCCAGCAGTTACTCGGCGGAGGCCTACGAGCAGTACTTC. Translating it yields CASSYSAEAYEQYF.

This clone has only one observation. The V gene is TRBV19, the J gene TRBJ1-2, with 12 positions matching TRBD1. This CDR3 has 17 amino acids. The germline CDR1 and CDR2 sequences are LNHDA and SQIVND (reference sequence). V shed 5 bases and J 1 base; nucleotides not matched to a gene: 8. The CDR3 DNA reads TGTGCCAGTAGTCCCCGGGACAGGGGGCTGGGTAACTATGGCTACACCTTC. Its translation is CASSPRDRGLGNYGYTF. Full variable domain (missing parts from reference TRBV19 and TRBJ1-2): DGGITQSPKYLFRKEGQNVTLSCEQNLNHDAMYWYRQDPGQGLRLIYYSQIVNDFQKGDIAEGYSVSREKKESFPLTVTSAQKNPTAFYLCASSPRDRGLGNYGYTFGSGTRLTVV.

CDR3 residues: CASSRDRGQPYEQYF. The CDR3 nucleotides read TGTGCCAGTTCCCGGGACAGGGGGCAACCCTACGAGCAGTACTTC. The chain links TRBV19 to TRBJ2-7, with 12 bases fitting TRBD1. Unmatched junction bases numbered 7, after V lost 8 bases and J lost 2 bases. Germline V CDR1 and CDR2: LNHDA, SQIVND (reference sequence). This CDR3 has 15 amino acids. The full variable domain, in which reference TRBV19 and TRBJ2-7 provide the parts outside the CDR3, is DGGITQSPKYLFRKEGQNVTLSCEQNLNHDAMYWYRQDPGQGLRLIYYSQIVNDFQKGDIAEGYSVSREKKESFPLTVTSAQKNPTAFYLCASSRDRGQPYEQYFGPGTRLTVT.

Turning to this clone: A much larger clone differs by one base, so this may be a read error. The same CDR3 can be traced to other DNA sequences in this sample. This chain joins TRBV14 and TRBJ1-2; D possibly corresponds to TRBD1 (6 bases). The V end was cut by 0 bases, the J end by 4 bases, with 9 bases between. The germline V gene has CDR1 SGHDN and CDR2 FVKESK. The length of the CDR3 is 14 residues. CDR3 sequence reads: CASSQDRTAYGYTF. The DNA for the CDR3 is TGTGCCAGCAGCCAAGATAGGACAGCCTATGGCTACACCTTC.

The chain has TRBV28 and TRBJ1-2, with a tentative D call TRBD1 (5 bases). CDR1 and CDR2 from the germline V gene are MDHEN and SYDVKM. V lost 2 bases to trimming and J lost 2 bases, with 18 bases between them. The CDR3 sequence is 17 residues long. CDR3 nucleotides: TGTGCCAGCAGTTTACCGGGACCGGGCCCTTGGAACTATGGCTACACCTTC. It yields the protein CASSLPGPGPWNYGYTF.

This clone appeared a few times. The genes are TRBV18 and TRBJ2-7; D may match TRBD1 or TRBD2 (5 bases each). V was clipped by 3 bases and J by 6 bases, with 9 bases between them. From germline, CDR1 is KGHSH and CDR2 LQKENI. The CDR3 is 12 residues long. The CDR3 DNA is TGTGCCAGCTCACCCCAGGGAGCCGAGCAGTACTTC. Translation gives CASSPQGAEQYF.

The rearrangement links TRBV7-9 to TRBJ2-2; tentatively, D is TRBD2 (5 bases). The V gene lost 2 bases and the J gene lost 6 bases, with 7 bases spanning the gap. The CDR3 contains 13 residues. Per germline, CDR1 SEHNR and CDR2 FQNEAQ (reference sequence). The CDR3 reads CASSLRGPGELFF. DNA for the CDR3: TGTGCCAGCAGCTTACGGGGTCCCGGGGAGCTGTTTTTT.

On this clone: A much bigger clone sits one base away, suggesting this may be a read error. V is TRBV6-5 and J is TRBJ2-2; D is possibly TRBD2 (5 bases). Trimming removed 8 bases at V and 4 bases at J, with 8 bases between. The V gene's germline CDR1 is MNHEY and CDR2 SVGAGI. This CDR3 comprises 12 residues. The DNA for the CDR3 is TGTGCCAGCGCTCGGGGCACCGGGGAGCTGTTTTTT. Amino acid sequence: CASARGTGELFF.

The chain uses TRBV15 and TRBJ2-5; 8 bases agree with TRBD2. Germline V CDR1 and CDR2: LNHNV, YYDKDF (reference sequence). The junction had 9 bases not matched to a gene; V was cut back by 1 base and J by 5 bases. This CDR3 is 16 amino acids long. The CDR3 DNA follows: TGTGCCACCAGCAGAGGGGGTAGCGGGGCAGGGGAGACCCAGTACTTC. Translation: CATSRGGSGAGETQYF.

The CDR3 DNA follows: TGTGCCAGCAGCACCACAGGGATATATGGCTACACCTTC. As protein: CASSTTGIYGYTF. The chain carries TRBV11-2 and TRBJ1-2; D is possibly TRBD1 (6 bases). The CDR3 has 13 residues. The V gene lost 5 bases and the J gene lost 5 bases, with 12 bases spanning the gap. Germline CDR1 and CDR2: SGHAT and FQNNGV.

This clone was counted only a few times. The chain has TRBV30 and TRBJ1-5; tentative D call: TRBD1 (5 bases). V was cut by 1 base and J by 1 base, with 8 bases left in between. The CDR3 has 14 amino acids. CDR1 is GTSNPN and CDR2 is SVGIG in the germline V gene (reference sequence). The CDR3 nucleotides read TGTGCCTGGAGTGCGGGACTCAGCAATCAGCCCCAGCATTTT. As protein: CAWSAGLSNQPQHF.

This clone turned up a few times. The rearrangement links TRBV5-1 to TRBJ1-5, with D possibly being TRBD1 (6 bases). The CDR3 consists of 14 residues. Trimming left V 4 bases short and J 2 bases short, with 10 bases between. Per the germline V gene, CDR1 is SGHRS and CDR2 is YFSETQ. In nucleotides, the CDR3 is TGCGCCAGCAGCCCTGGGGGCGGCAATCAGCCCCAGCATTTT. This codes for CASSPGGGNQPQHF. Supplemented by reference TRBV5-1 and TRBJ1-5, the full variable domain reads KAGVTQTPRYLIKTRGQQVTLSCSPISGHRSVSWYQQTPGQGLQFLFEYFSETQRNKGNFPGRFSGRQFSNSRSEMNVSTLELGDSALYLCASSPGGGNQPQHFGDGTRLSIL.

V and J are TRBV6-8 and TRBJ1-5; 7 bases are shared with TRBD1. The junction had 13 bases not matched to a gene; V was cut back by 7 bases and J by 4 bases. Germline CDR1 MNHGY, CDR2 SAAAGT. This CDR3 is built from 16 residues. The CDR3 is CASNQRGRDGNQPQHF. The CDR3 nucleotides read TGTGCCAGCAATCAGAGGGGGCGGGATGGGAATCAGCCCCAGCATTTT.

For this clone: A read error likely explains this, since a far larger clone differs by one base. The genes are TRBV4-3 and TRBJ2-5; D is possibly TRBD2 (6 bases). The DNA end lines up better with TRBJ2-7; the J call may be wrong. The CDR3 sequence is 16 residues long. Germline CDR1 LGHNA, CDR2 YSLEER. The CDR3 loop reads CASSQRLSGLRAEQYF. The CDR3 DNA reads as TGCGCCAGCAGCCAGAGATTATCGGGACTCCGGGCCGAGCAGTACTTC.

This chain connects TRBV10-3 to TRBJ2-5, with 8 bases lining up with TRBD1. The ends lost 6 bases at V and 5 bases at J; junction bases unmatched: 2. Germline V gene data show CDR1 as ENHRY and CDR2 as SYGVKD. The CDR3 length is 12 residues. DNA for the CDR3: TGTGCCATCAGGGGGACAGGTGAGACCCAGTACTTC. This encodes CAIRGTGETQYF.

V usage is TRBV15 and J usage is TRBJ2-3; 7 bases agree with TRBD2. V gave up 0 bases and J gave up 1 base; unmatched junction bases: 16. Per germline, CDR1 LNHNV and CDR2 YYDKDF (reference sequence). The CDR3 is made up of 20 amino acids. The CDR3 reads CATSRDPAAGALSGTDTQYF. The CDR3 DNA sequence: TGTGCCACCAGCAGAGATCCGGCGGCGGGAGCCCTATCCGGCACAGATACGCAGTATTTT.

This clone appeared a single time. This sequence joins TRBV28 and TRBJ2-7, with TRBD2 matching over 8 bases. Germline-derived CDR1 and CDR2 are MDHEN and SYDVKM. The CDR3 spans 14 residues. Trimming at V came to 5 bases and at J to 7 bases, leaving 10 bases not matched to a gene. The chain's CDR3 is CASSHRTSPLEQYF. The CDR3 DNA follows: TGTGCCAGCAGTCACAGGACTAGCCCTTTGGAGCAGTACTTC.

This rearrangement joins TRBV5-4 to TRBJ2-3; D gene ambiguous. V was cut by 3 bases and J by 3 bases, with 8 bases left in between. Germline CDR1 and CDR2: SGHNT and YYREEE (reference sequence). The CDR3 length is 13 residues. CDR3 DNA sequence: TGTGCCAGCAGCTCTGAGGTTACAGATACGCAGTATTTT. Translated, it gives CASSSEVTDTQYF. Full variable domain (outside the CDR3, taken from reference TRBV5-4 and TRBJ2-3): ETGVTQSPTHLIKTRGQQVTLRCSSQSGHNTVSWYQQALGQGPQFIFQYYREEENGRGNFPPRFSGLQFPNYSSELNVNALELDDSALYLCASSSEVTDTQYFGPGTRLTVL.